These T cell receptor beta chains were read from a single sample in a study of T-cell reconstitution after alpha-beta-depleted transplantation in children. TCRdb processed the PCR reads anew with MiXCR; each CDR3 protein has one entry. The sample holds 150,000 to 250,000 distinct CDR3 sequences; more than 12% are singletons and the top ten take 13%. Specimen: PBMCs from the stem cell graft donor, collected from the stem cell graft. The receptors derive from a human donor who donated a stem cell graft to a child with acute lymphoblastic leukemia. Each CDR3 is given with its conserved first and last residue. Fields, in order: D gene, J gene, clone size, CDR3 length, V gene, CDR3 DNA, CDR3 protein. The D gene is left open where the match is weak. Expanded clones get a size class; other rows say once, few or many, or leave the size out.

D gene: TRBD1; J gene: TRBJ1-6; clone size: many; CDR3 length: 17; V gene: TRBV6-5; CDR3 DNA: TGTGCCAGCAGTTACTCGCCAGGGGGCTTAATTAATTCACCCCTCCACTTT; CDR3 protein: CASSYSPGGLINSPLHF
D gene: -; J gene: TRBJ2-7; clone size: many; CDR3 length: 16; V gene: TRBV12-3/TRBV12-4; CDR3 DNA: TGTGCCAGCAGTTTAGGAGAGCGGCGGAGCTCCTACGAGCAGTACTTC; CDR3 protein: CASSLGERRSSYEQYF
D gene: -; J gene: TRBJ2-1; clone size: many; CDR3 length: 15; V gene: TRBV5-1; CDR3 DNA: TGCGCCAGCAGCTTAAGCGTCCGCGGTAAGAATGAGCAGTTCTTC; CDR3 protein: CASSLSVRGKNEQFF
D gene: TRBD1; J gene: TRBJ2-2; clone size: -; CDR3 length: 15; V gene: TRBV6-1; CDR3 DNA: TGTGCCAGCAGAGACAGGGGCCGTAACACCGGGGAGCTGTTTTTT; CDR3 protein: CASRDRGRNTGELFF
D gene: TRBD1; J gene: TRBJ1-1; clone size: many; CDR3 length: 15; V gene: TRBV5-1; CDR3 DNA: TGCGCCAGCAGCTTATCCGGGACAGGGAACACTGAAGCTTTCTTT; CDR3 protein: CASSLSGTGNTEAFF
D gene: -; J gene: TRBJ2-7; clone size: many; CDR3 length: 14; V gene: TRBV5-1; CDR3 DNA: TGCGCCAGCAGCTTGTTAGGTCAATTCTACGAGCAGTACTTC; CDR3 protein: CASSLLGQFYEQYF
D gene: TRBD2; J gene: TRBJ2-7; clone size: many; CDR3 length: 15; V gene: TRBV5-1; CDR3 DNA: TGCGCCAGCAGCTCATCTATCAGCGGGAGAGGCGAGCAGTACTTC; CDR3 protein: CASSSSISGRGEQYF
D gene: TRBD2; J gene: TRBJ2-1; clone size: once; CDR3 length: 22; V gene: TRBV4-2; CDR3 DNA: TGTGCCAGCAGCCCAAGGGCAGGGGACGTGAGACTGGGACTAGCGGGCTACAATGAGCAGTTCTTC; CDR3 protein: CASSPRAGDVRLGLAGYNEQFF
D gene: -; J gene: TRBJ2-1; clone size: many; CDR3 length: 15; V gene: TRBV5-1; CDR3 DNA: TGCGCCAGCAGCTTGGTGGCTAGCGTAGACAATGAGCAGTTCTTC; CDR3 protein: CASSLVASVDNEQFF
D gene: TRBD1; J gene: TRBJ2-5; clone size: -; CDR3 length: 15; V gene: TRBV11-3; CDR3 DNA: TGTGCCAGCAGCCCGCAGGGACAGAGCCAAGAGACCCAGTACTTC; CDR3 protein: CASSPQGQSQETQYF
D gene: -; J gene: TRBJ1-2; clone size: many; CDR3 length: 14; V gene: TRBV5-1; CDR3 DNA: TGCGCCAGCAGCTTGTGGGGGCAGCAGGATGGCTACACCTTC; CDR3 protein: CASSLWGQQDGYTF
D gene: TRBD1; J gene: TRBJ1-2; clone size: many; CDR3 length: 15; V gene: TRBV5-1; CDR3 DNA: TGCGCCAGCAGCTTTCCGGGACAGGGGGCGGATGGCTACACCTTC; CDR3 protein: CASSFPGQGADGYTF
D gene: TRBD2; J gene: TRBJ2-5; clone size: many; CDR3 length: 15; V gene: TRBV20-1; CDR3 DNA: TGCAGTGCTCACAACCCTACACTAGCGGGAAAGACCCAGTACTTC; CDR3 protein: CSAHNPTLAGKTQYF
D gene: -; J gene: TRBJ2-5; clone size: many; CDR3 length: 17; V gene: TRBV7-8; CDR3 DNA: TGTGCCAGCAGCTTAGATGTAAGGAGTTTGTACCAAGAGACCCAGTACTTC; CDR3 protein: CASSLDVRSLYQETQYF
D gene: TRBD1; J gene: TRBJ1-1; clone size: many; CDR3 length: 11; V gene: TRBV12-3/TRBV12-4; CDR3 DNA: TGTGCCAGCAGTACAGGGGTTACAGCTTTCTTT; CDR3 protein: CASSTGVTAFF
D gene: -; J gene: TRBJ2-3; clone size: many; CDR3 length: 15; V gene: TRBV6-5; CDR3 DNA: TGTGCCAGCTCTGTGGGGGTAGGCAGCACAGATACGCAGTATTTT; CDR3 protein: CASSVGVGSTDTQYF